These T cell receptor beta chains were read from a single sample in a study of immune evolution from preneoplasia to lung adenocarcinoma. Produced via immunoSEQ multiplex PCR; TCRdb's table is partial and in-frame only. Of about 5,400 clones in the sample, approximately 86% were seen once. Sequencing used FFPE invasive lung adenocarcinoma tissue. The receptors stem from a person aged 50 to 70 with lung adenocarcinoma. Each CDR3 is given with its conserved first and last residue. A D gene is named only where the DNA matches it firmly. Size tells how often a clone was seen (once, few, many) or the class of an expanded clone, and some rows leave it out.

j_call | d_call | clone_size | v_call | cdr3_nt | cdr3_aa
TRBJ2-1 | . | . | TRBV9 | TGTGCCAGCAGCGTAGCTAGTCAGTCCAACAATGAGCAGTTCTTC | CASSVASQSNNEQFF
TRBJ2-1 | . | . | TRBV5-1 | TGCGCCAGCAGCTTGAACGGACGCTGGGGCAATGAGCAGTTCTTC | CASSLNGRWGNEQFF
TRBJ1-2 | . | . | TRBV5-6 | TGTGCCAGCAGCTCCACCGGGACACCCACCCCTTATGGCTACACCTTC | CASSSTGTPTPYGYTF
TRBJ2-5 | TRBD1 | . | TRBV28 | TGTGCCAGCAGCGAGGGGGCCCGGGAGACCCAGTACTTC | CASSEGARETQYF
TRBJ2-7 | TRBD2 | . | TRBV5-4 | TGTGCCAGCAGCAACAAACTAGCGGGCTCGTCATACGAGCAGTACTTC | CASSNKLAGSSYEQYF
TRBJ1-1 | . | . | TRBV10-3 | TGTGCCATCAAAAGGACGGAACAGAACACTGAAGCTTTCTTT | CAIKRTEQNTEAFF
TRBJ1-1 | . | . | TRBV7-8 | TGTGCCAGCAGCTTTAACGCCCCTGAAGCTTTCTTT | CASSFNAPEAFF
TRBJ1-3 | . | . | TRBV11-3 | TGTGCCAGCAGCTTCACCACTGGGACAGGAAACACCATATATTTT | CASSFTTGTGNTIYF
TRBJ2-1 | TRBD2 | . | TRBV7-8 | TGTGCCAGCAGTCCCGCGGGGGGGTTGAGTCGGGATGAGCAGTTCTTC | CASSPAGGLSRDEQFF
TRBJ2-5 | . | . | TRBV7-8 | TGTGCCAGCAGCCCAGACTTGACCCAGTACTTC | CASSPDLTQYF
TRBJ1-1 | . | . | TRBV10-2 | TGCGCCAGCACTCATCTCCGGGACACGTCGAACACTGAAGCTTTCTTT | CASTHLRDTSNTEAFF
TRBJ1-1 | . | . | TRBV29-1 | TGCAGCGTTGTGGGGAGTTGGACTGAAGCTTTCTTT | CSVVGSWTEAFF
TRBJ1-1 | . | . | TRBV30 | TGTGCCTGGATTGGCTCGGACTTTAATAGGGCTTTCTTT | CAWIGSDFNRAFF
TRBJ2-5 | . | . | TRBV5-4 | TGTGCCAGCAGTCCCGGGACCCCGAGCCCAGAGACCCAGTACTTC | CASSPGTPSPETQYF
TRBJ2-7 | TRBD2 | . | TRBV18 | TGTGCCAGCTTGGGACTAGCGGGCAACGAGCAGTACTTC | CASLGLAGNEQYF
TRBJ2-1 | . | . | TRBV7-3 | TGTGCCAGCAGCTTGGATCCTCCGGGAGTGGATTACAATGAGCAGTTCTTC | CASSLDPPGVDYNEQFF
TRBJ2-3 | TRBD2 | . | TRBV9 | TGTGCCAGCAGCCCCCGGGAGGGCCAGACAGATACGCAGTATTTT | CASSPREGQTDTQYF
TRBJ2-2 | . | . | TRBV9 | TGTGCCAGCAGCGTAGAGAACTCCGGGGAGCTGTTTTTT | CASSVENSGELFF
TRBJ1-5 | TRBD1 | . | TRBV6-5 | TGTGCCAGCAGATCCGGACAGGGGAGGGCCCAGCATTTT | CASRSGQGRAQHF
TRBJ2-3 | . | . | TRBV7-8 | TGTGCCAGCAGCGGGCTAGCGATCAGCACAGATACGCAGTATTTT | CASSGLAISTDTQYF
TRBJ2-4 | TRBD1 | . | TRBV19 | TGTGCCAGTAGTGGGGACAGGGCCCAAAACATTCAGTACTTC | CASSGDRAQNIQYF
TRBJ2-5 | . | . | TRBV5-1 | TGCGCCAGCAGCGGGGAAGAGACCCAGTACTTC | CASSGEETQYF
TRBJ2-1 | . | few | TRBV28 | TGTGCCAGCAGCCCCCTGGCGGGCAACTCCTACAATGAGCAGTTCTTC | CASSPLAGNSYNEQFF
TRBJ1-2 | . | . | TRBV18 | TGTGCCAGCTCACCAAGGTCAGACAGGACTAACTATGGCTACACCTTC | CASSPRSDRTNYGYTF
TRBJ1-5 | . | . | TRBV6-1 | TGTGCCAGCAGTGACCAATCCCCGCCCCAGCATTTT | CASSDQSPPQHF
TRBJ1-5 | TRBD1 | . | TRBV6-6 | TGTGCCAGCAGTTACCGGACAGGCCAGCCCCAGCATTTT | CASSYRTGQPQHF
TRBJ2-1 | . | . | TRBV5-1 | TGCGCCAGCAGCCCGAGGGTAAACAATGAGCAGTTCTTC | CASSPRVNNEQFF
TRBJ2-1 | TRBD1 | . | TRBV7-2 | TGTGCCAGCACCATACAAGGACAGGGATACAATGAGCAGTTCTTC | CASTIQGQGYNEQFF
TRBJ2-7 | TRBD2 | . | TRBV5-1 | TGCGCCAGCAGCGACGGACTAGCGGGGGCTTACGAGCAGTACTTC | CASSDGLAGAYEQYF
TRBJ2-1 | TRBD2 | . | TRBV9 | TGTGCCAGCAGCCCTAGGGACTACTCCTACAATGAGCAGTTCTTC | CASSPRDYSYNEQFF
TRBJ1-5 | TRBD1 | . | TRBV6-7 | TGTGCCAGCAGTGTACAGGGGCGACTTCACAATCAGCCCCAGCATTTT | CASSVQGRLHNQPQHF
TRBJ2-7 | TRBD2 | . | TRBV30 | TGTGCCTGGGGGGGGGATGTCGCCTACGAGCAGTACTTC | CAWGGDVAYEQYF
TRBJ2-1 | . | . | TRBV15 | TGTGCCACCAGCAGAGATAGGCAGGGCCACAATGAGCAGTTCTTC | CATSRDRQGHNEQFF
TRBJ2-2 | . | . | TRBV11-2 | TGTGCCAGCAGCTTTCTCGCGAACACCGGGGAGCTGTTTTTT | CASSFLANTGELFF
TRBJ1-5 | . | . | TRBV28 | TGTGCCAGCAGGGACATATATAGCAATCAGCCCCAGCATTTT | CASRDIYSNQPQHF
TRBJ2-6 | . | . | TRBV2 | TGTGCCAGCAGTTCCGCAGCTCCTGGGGCCAACGTCCTGACTTTC | CASSSAAPGANVLTF
TRBJ2-7 | . | . | TRBV2 | TGTGCCAGCAGTGAACCGGACATTTCCTCCTACGAGCAGTACTTC | CASSEPDISSYEQYF
TRBJ2-7 | . | . | TRBV15 | TGTGCCACCAGCAGAGAGACTCAGGGGCCCTACGAGCAGTACTTC | CATSRETQGPYEQYF
TRBJ2-3 | . | once | TRBV5-5 | TGTGCCAGCAGCTTGGCGTCTGGGAATACGCAGTATTTT | CASSLASGNTQYF
TRBJ2-7 | . | . | TRBV30 | TGTGCCTGGAGTGAGGACAGCGCATACGAGCAGTACTTC | CAWSEDSAYEQYF
TRBJ2-1 | . | . | TRBV27 | TGTGCCAGCAGTTTATCCCGGGACACCTACAATGAGCAGTTCTTC | CASSLSRDTYNEQFF
TRBJ1-4 | TRBD1 | . | TRBV6-1 | TGTGCCAGCAGTCTAGGACAGGGGGAAGAAAAACTGTTTTTT | CASSLGQGEEKLFF
TRBJ1-2 | . | . | TRBV5-6 | TGTGCCAGCAGCTTGGCCAGGCCTAACTATGGCTACACCTTC | CASSLARPNYGYTF
TRBJ2-1 | . | . | TRBV5-4 | TGTGCCAGCAGCCCAAGAGCCGGGACCGGGGCTAACAATGAGCAGTTCTTC | CASSPRAGTGANNEQFF
TRBJ2-1 | . | . | TRBV9 | TGTGCCAGCAGCGTAAGGGAGTACAATGAGCAGTTCTTC | CASSVREYNEQFF
TRBJ2-2 | . | few | TRBV18 | TGTGCCAGCTCACGGGGAGGACCGAACACCGGGGAGCTGTTTTTT | CASSRGGPNTGELFF
TRBJ2-7 | . | . | TRBV5-1 | TGCGCCAGCAGCCACAACTACGAGCAGTACTTC | CASSHNYEQYF
TRBJ2-2 | TRBD2 | . | TRBV5-1 | TGCGCCAGCAGCGGATACAAAGCGGGAGGGAACACCGGGGAGCTGTTTTTT | CASSGYKAGGNTGELFF
TRBJ2-7 | TRBD2 | . | TRBV28 | TGTGCCAGCAGTTTATTGTTCGGACTAGCGGGAACCTACGAGCAGTACTTC | CASSLLFGLAGTYEQYF
TRBJ2-5 | . | . | TRBV30 | TGTGCCTGGAGTGTACTGGCCAGGGGTTACGAAGAGACCCAGTACTTC | CAWSVLARGYEETQYF
TRBJ2-7 | . | . | TRBV30 | TGTGCCTGGACTTATGGGACCAAAGTCGGGCAGTACTTC | CAWTYGTKVGQYF
TRBJ1-1 | . | . | TRBV14 | TGTGCCAGCAGCCCGGGGATCCAGAACACTGAAGCTTTCTTT | CASSPGIQNTEAFF
TRBJ1-2 | TRBD1 | . | TRBV19 | TGTGCCGTACAGGGGAACTATGGCTACACCTTC | CAVQGNYGYTF
TRBJ1-2 | . | . | TRBV18 | TGTGCCAGCTCACCGCCTAGCGGGAGGGGTGGCTACACTTTC | CASSPPSGRGGYTF